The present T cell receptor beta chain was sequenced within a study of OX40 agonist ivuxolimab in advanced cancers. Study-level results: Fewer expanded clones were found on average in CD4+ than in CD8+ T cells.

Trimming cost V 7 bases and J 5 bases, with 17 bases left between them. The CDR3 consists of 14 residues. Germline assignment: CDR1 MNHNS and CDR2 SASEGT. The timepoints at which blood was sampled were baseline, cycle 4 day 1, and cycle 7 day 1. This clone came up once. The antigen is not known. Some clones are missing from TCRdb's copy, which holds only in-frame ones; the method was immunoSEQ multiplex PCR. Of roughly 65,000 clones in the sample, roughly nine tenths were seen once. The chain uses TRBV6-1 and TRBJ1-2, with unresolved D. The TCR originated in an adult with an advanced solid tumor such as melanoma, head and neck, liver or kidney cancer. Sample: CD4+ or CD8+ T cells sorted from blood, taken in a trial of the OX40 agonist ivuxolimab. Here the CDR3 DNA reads TGTGCCAGCAACACCCGGGGTCAACTGTATGGCTACACCTTC. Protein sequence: CASNTRGQLYGYTF.